The next 19 T cell receptor beta chains were all read from a single sample in a study of T cells in Graves' hyperthyroidism and ophthalmopathy. Researchers amplified the TCR beta CDR3 regions from RNA transcripts. HTBI primers were used for first-round RT-PCR of the TCR CDR3. TCRdb redid the calling of the multiplex PCR reads with MiXCR, one entry per CDR3 protein. Among about 300,000 distinct CDR3 sequences, approximately 18% were seen once, and the ten largest hold 35% to 45%. Sequenced: blood. These receptors all come from a man aged 50-59 years with Graves' ophthalmopathy.

This clonotype was detected ten times or more. This chain connects TRBV28 to TRBJ1-1; 7 nucleotides align to TRBD1. The trim removed 11 bases at V and 3 bases at J, leaving 6 bases unmatched. Per the germline V gene, CDR1 is MDHEN and CDR2 is SYDVKM. The CDR3 has 12 residues. CDR3 residues: CASFQGDTEAFF. The CDR3, as DNA: TGTGCCTCCTTCCAGGGGGACACTGAAGCTTTCTTT.

This clonotype was recorded at least ten times. The chain combines TRBV5-1 with TRBJ2-7; TRBD1 agrees at 8 bases. This CDR3 contains 14 residues. With 5 bases clipped from V and 2 bases from J, the junction kept 6 bases outside the gene matches. The germline V gene encodes CDR1 SGHRS and CDR2 YFSETQ. CDR3: CASRVPGQAYEQYF. CDR3 bases: TGCGCCAGCAGGGTACCGGGACAGGCCTACGAGCAGTACTTC. The full variable domain, completed using reference TRBV5-1 and TRBJ2-7, is KAGVTQTPRYLIKTRGQQVTLSCSPISGHRSVSWYQQTPGQGLQFLFEYFSETQRNKGNFPGRFSGRQFSNSRSEMNVSTLELGDSALYLCASRVPGQAYEQYFGPGTRLTVT.

This clonotype was seen ten or more times. The rearrangement links TRBV5-5 to TRBJ2-7, with TRBD1 matching over 10 bases. This CDR3 has 17 amino acids. Trimming took 0 bases from V and 0 from J; bases not matched to a gene: 6. Germline CDR1 is SGHKS and CDR2 is YYEKEE (reference sequence). CDR3 coding DNA: TGTGCCAGCAGCTTGGCCCCGGGACAGGGGTCCTCCTACGAGCAGTACTTC. This translates into CASSLAPGQGSSYEQYF.

This clonotype was recorded at least ten times. Here the CDR3 DNA reads TGTGCCTGGAGTGTAACTGCTAATTCACCCCTCCACTTT. Amino acids: CAWSVTANSPLHF. The V and J genes are TRBV30 and TRBJ1-6; no reliable D call. The CDR3 has 13 amino acids. Trimming removed 0 bases from V and 6 bases from J, with 6 bases in between. Germline lookup yields CDR1 GTSNPN and CDR2 SVGIG (reference sequence).

Only a few counts were recorded for this clonotype. The chain couples TRBV6-1 to TRBJ2-4; D is ambiguous. The CDR3 loop spans 13 amino acids. CDR1 MNHNS and CDR2 SASEGT come from the germline V gene. The V end was cut by 1 base, the J end by 8 bases, with 9 bases between. DNA for the CDR3: TGTGCCAGCAGTGAAGTTTTTGGGGACATTCAGTACTTC. Encoded protein: CASSEVFGDIQYF.

The chain is built from TRBV20-1 and TRBJ2-7, with D maybe TRBD2 (7 bases). V was cut by 6 bases and J by 6 bases, with 12 bases left in between. Germline CDR1 reads DFQATT; CDR2 reads SNEGSKA (reference sequence). The CDR3 totals 11 residues. The CDR3 DNA sequence: TGCAGTGCGTCCGGGGGGCGCGAGCAGTACTTC. Translating it yields CSASGGREQYF.

This clonotype has at least ten counts. The chain is built from TRBV5-1 and TRBJ2-1; D gene ambiguous. CDR1 SGHRS and CDR2 YFSETQ come from the germline V gene. The CDR3 has 12 amino acids. V was clipped by 0 bases and J by 10 bases, with 8 bases between them. The CDR3 nucleotides are TGCGCCAGCAGCTTGGCTTCGAGGGAGCAGTTCTTC. Its protein is CASSLASREQFF.

This clonotype occurred many times. The chain employs TRBV20-1 and TRBJ2-5; a possible D gene is TRBD1 (6 bases). V gave up 0 bases and J gave up 6 bases, with 17 bases separating them. The CDR3 length is 15 residues. Germline loops: CDR1 DFQATT, CDR2 SNEGSKA (reference sequence). The CDR3 loop reads CSARDSKGHGQTQYF. The CDR3 DNA is TGCAGTGCTAGAGATTCGAAGGGACACGGGCAGACCCAGTACTTC.

This clonotype was seen a handful of times. The chain combines TRBV19 with TRBJ2-7, with 8 positions matching TRBD1. The CDR3 contains 14 residues. In germline, CDR1 is LNHDA, CDR2 SQIVND (reference sequence). V trimming: 5 bases; J trimming: 2 bases; junction bases outside the gene matches: 5. CDR3 coding DNA: TGTGCCAGTAGTGCATACAGGGGGACCTACGAGCAGTACTTC. It translates to CASSAYRGTYEQYF.

This chain connects TRBV11-2 to TRBJ1-1; D might be TRBD1 (6 bases). The V and J ends lost 1 base and 3 bases respectively, with 9 bases between them. Germline CDR1 SGHAT, CDR2 FQNNGV. The CDR3 is 14 amino acids. CDR3 in DNA: TGTGCCAGCAGCTTAGGGACAGCGGACACTGAAGCTTTCTTT. This sequence encodes CASSLGTADTEAFF.

The rearrangement joins TRBV12-3 or TRBV12-4 to TRBJ2-7, with D uncertain. Deletions cut 5 bases from V and 3 bases from J, with 8 bases between. The CDR3 has 12 residues. Written as DNA, the CDR3 is TGTGCCAGCAGTCTATTCTTCTACGAGCAGTACTTC. The encoded protein is CASSLFFYEQYF.

In this sample, this clonotype turned up many times. V gene TRBV11-2 combines with J gene TRBJ2-5, with D unclear. Trimming pared 1 base from V and 1 base from J, leaving 7 bases between. This CDR3 contains 14 residues. The germline V gene encodes CDR1 SGHAT and CDR2 FQNNGV. CDR3 coding DNA: TGTGCCAGCAGCTTAGGTGCAGGCCAAGAGACCCAGTACTTC. Its protein is CASSLGAGQETQYF.

This clonotype was observed many times. The chain has TRBV9 and TRBJ2-1, with D possibly matching TRBD2 (6 bases). CDR3 size: 16 residues. V dropped 0 bases and J dropped 0 bases, with 10 bases sitting between them. CDR1 SGDLS and CDR2 YYNGEE come from the germline V gene. The CDR3 loop is CASSVERRASYNEQFF. CDR3 DNA sequence: TGTGCCAGCAGCGTAGAGAGGAGGGCCTCCTACAATGAGCAGTTCTTC.

This clonotype has just a few counts. The V gene is TRBV12-3 or TRBV12-4, the J gene TRBJ2-3; D unclear. The length of the CDR3 is 11 residues. The V and J ends lost 4 bases and 4 bases respectively, with 3 bases between them. Here the CDR3 DNA reads TGTGCCAGCAGTTGGGCAGATACGCAGTATTTT. This translates into CASSWADTQYF.

This clonotype was recorded many times. DNA of the CDR3: TGTGCCAGCAGTGAATCGACAGTCGCTAACTATGGCTACACCTTC. Translating gives CASSESTVANYGYTF. V and J are TRBV6-1 and TRBJ1-2; the D gene is possibly TRBD1 (5 bases). The CDR3 extends over 15 amino acids. The V and J ends lost 2 bases and 0 bases respectively, with 10 bases between them. The V gene's germline CDR1 is MNHNS and CDR2 SASEGT.

This clonotype has at least ten counts. The chain uses TRBV28 and TRBJ1-1; 9 nucleotides align to TRBD1. This CDR3 has 15 amino acids. V lost 5 bases, J lost 0 bases, and 4 bases stayed unmatched. CDR1 and CDR2 from the germline V gene are MDHEN and SYDVKM. CDR3 nucleotides: TGTGCCAGCAGTCCTGGGACAGGGATGAACACTGAAGCTTTCTTT. Protein sequence: CASSPGTGMNTEAFF.

This clonotype was observed many times. V gene TRBV20-1 combines with J gene TRBJ2-1, with 8 positions matching TRBD1. This CDR3 contains 16 residues. The trim removed 2 bases at V and 4 bases at J, leaving 10 bases unmatched. Germline V lookup: CDR1 DFQATT, CDR2 SNEGSKA (reference sequence). The CDR3 loop reads CSARPLDRASYNEQFF. As DNA, the CDR3 is TGCAGTGCTAGACCCTTGGACAGGGCCTCTTACAATGAGCAGTTCTTC.

The DNA for the CDR3 is TGTGCCAGCAGTTTACCTCTAGGTAGATACAATGAGCAGTTCTTC. Translating gives CASSLPLGRYNEQFF. J is TRBJ2-1 and V is TRBV12-3 or TRBV12-4; D call uncertain. This CDR3 contains 15 residues. V shed 2 bases and J shed 4 bases, with 12 bases lying between them.

The rearrangement joins TRBV28 to TRBJ1-1; possibly TRBD1 for D (6 bases). The CDR3 consists of 11 residues. Germline lookup yields CDR1 MDHEN and CDR2 SYDVKM. Trimming removed 2 bases from V and 14 bases from J, with 12 bases in between. Written as DNA, the CDR3 is TGTGCCAGCAGTTTAGGAGACAGGAGCTTCTTT. It translates to CASSLGDRSFF.